The count of the clone carrying this TCR beta chain is one. Its cognate antigen is unknown. This entry comes from a study of tumor-infiltrating lymphocytes in localized non-small cell lung cancer. The overall study: Several tumor histologies, both smoking statuses, and some post-neoadjuvant chemotherapy samples were included. Each patient gave resected tumor and non-adjacent uninvolved lung tissue.

The data were produced by immunoSEQ multiplex PCR, yet TCRdb's version contains in-frame clones alone and is incomplete. In the table there are 9,200 or so clones, about 80% of which are singletons. General study results and limits: Tumors had more T cell infiltration than uninvolved lung, per TCRbeta sequencing and CD3 counts. Available tissue quantity limited TCR sequencing to a patient subset.

Germline assignment: CDR1 LNHDA and CDR2 SQIVND (reference sequence). V gave up 6 bases and J gave up 0 bases; unmatched junction bases: 0. The CDR3 is made up of 14 amino acids. Sequences were obtained from uninvolved lung tissue not adjacent to the tumor. This sequence joins TRBV19 and TRBJ2-7; 12 bases map to TRBD2. The clonotype comes from a human donor with non-small cell lung cancer. CDR3 bases: TGTGCCAGTAGGACTAGCGGGAGCTCCTACGAGCAGTACTTC. Protein product: CASRTSGSSYEQYF. The entire variable domain, with the rest obtained from reference TRBV19 and TRBJ2-7, is as follows: DGGITQSPKYLFRKEGQNVTLSCEQNLNHDAMYWYRQDPGQGLRLIYYSQIVNDFQKGDIAEGYSVSREKKESFPLTVTSAQKNPTAFYLCASRTSGSSYEQYFGPGTRLTVT.